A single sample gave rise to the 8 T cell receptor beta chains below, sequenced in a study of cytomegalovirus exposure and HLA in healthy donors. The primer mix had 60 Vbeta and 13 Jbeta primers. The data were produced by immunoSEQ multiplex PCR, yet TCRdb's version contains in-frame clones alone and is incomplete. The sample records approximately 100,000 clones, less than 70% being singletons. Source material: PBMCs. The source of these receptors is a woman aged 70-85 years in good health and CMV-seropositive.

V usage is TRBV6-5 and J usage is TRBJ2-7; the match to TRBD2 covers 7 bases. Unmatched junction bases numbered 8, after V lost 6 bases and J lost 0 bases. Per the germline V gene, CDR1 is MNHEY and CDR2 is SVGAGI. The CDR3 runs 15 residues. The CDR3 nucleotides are TGTGCCAGCAGACCATCCGCGGGGGTCTCCTACGAGCAGTACTTC. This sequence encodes CASRPSAGVSYEQYF.

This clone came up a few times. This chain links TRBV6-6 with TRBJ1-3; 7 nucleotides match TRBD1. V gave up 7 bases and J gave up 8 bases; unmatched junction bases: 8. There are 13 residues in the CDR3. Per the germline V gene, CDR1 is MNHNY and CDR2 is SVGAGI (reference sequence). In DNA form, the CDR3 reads TGTGCCAGCACCCTGACAGGGAGAGACACCATATATTTT. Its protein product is CASTLTGRDTIYF.

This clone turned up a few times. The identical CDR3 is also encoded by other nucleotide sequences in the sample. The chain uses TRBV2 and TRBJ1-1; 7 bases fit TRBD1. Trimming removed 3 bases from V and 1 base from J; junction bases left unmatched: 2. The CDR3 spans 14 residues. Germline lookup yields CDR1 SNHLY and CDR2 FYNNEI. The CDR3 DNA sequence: TGTGCCAGCAGTGAGCAGGGGGGGAACACTGAAGCTTTCTTT. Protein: CASSEQGGNTEAFF. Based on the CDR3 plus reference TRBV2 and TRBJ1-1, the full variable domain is EPEVTQTPSHQVTQMGQEVILRCVPISNHLYFYWYRQILGQKVEFLVSFYNNEISEKSEIFDDQFSVERPDGSNFTLKIRSTKLEDSAMYFCASSEQGGNTEAFFGQGTRLTVV.

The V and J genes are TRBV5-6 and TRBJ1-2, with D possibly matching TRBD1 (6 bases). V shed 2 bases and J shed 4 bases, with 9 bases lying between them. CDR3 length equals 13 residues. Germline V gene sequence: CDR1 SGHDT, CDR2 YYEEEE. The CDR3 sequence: CASSFGQTYGYTF. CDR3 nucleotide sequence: TGTGCCAGCAGCTTTGGACAGACCTATGGCTACACCTTC.

The CDR3 DNA reads as TGTGCCAGCAGTAAGCGGGGGGGCAATGAGCAGTTCTTC. It is translated as CASSKRGGNEQFF. This chain connects TRBV5-6 to TRBJ2-1; TRBD2 matches at 10 bases. With V trimmed by 5 bases and J by 6 bases, 2 bases remained unmatched. The CDR3 runs 13 residues. Germline V gene data show CDR1 as SGHDT and CDR2 as YYEEEE.

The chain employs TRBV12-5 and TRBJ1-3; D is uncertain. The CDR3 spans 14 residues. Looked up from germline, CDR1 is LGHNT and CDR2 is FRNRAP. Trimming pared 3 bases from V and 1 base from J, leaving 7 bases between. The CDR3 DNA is TGTGCTAGTGGTTTTCCAGGTTCTGGAAACACCATATATTTT. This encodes CASGFPGSGNTIYF.

The CDR3 DNA sequence: TGTGCCAGCAAAGGGACACCGAGCTCCTACGAGCAGTACTTC. Its translation is CASKGTPSSYEQYF. The chain has TRBV6-1 and TRBJ2-7, with a tentative D call TRBD1 (6 bases). Trimming shortened V by 7 bases and J by 0 bases, and 13 bases separated the two germline ends. The CDR3 contains 14 residues. Per the germline V gene, CDR1 is MNHNS and CDR2 is SASEGT.

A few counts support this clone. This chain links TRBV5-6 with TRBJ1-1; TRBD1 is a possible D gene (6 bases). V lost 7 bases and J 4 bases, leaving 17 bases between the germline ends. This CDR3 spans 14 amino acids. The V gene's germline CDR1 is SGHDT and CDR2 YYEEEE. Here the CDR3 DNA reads TGTGCCAGCCGACCACAGGGAGGGGCCACTGAAGCTTTCTTT. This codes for CASRPQGGATEAFF.